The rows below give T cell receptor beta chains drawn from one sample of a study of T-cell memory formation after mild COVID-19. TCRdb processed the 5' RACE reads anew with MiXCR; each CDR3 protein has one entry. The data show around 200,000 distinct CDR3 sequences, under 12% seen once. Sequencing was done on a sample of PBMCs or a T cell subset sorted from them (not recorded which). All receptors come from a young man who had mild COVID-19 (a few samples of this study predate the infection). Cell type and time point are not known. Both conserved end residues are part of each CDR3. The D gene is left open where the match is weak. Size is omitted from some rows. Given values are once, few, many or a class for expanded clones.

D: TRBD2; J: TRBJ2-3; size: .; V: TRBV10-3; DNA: TGTGCCATCAGTGTTATCCTAGCGGGGGGGTTTCGCACAGATACGCAGTATTTT; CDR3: CAISVILAGGFRTDTQYF
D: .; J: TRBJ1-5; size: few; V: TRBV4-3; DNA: TGCGCCAGCAGCCAAGATTCGACGGGTCTAAATCAGCCCCAGCATTTT; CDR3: CASSQDSTGLNQPQHF
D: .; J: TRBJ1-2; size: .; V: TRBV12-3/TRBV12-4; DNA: TGTGCCAGCAGCCCTCTCCGACAGGTGGACTACACCTTC; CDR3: CASSPLRQVDYTF
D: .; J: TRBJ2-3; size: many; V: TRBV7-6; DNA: TGTGCCAGCAGCGCCTACTTGGATACGCAGTATTTT; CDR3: CASSAYLDTQYF
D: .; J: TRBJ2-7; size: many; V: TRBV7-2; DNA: TGTGCCAGCAGCTTTCGAGACTCCTACGAGCAGTACTTC; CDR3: CASSFRDSYEQYF
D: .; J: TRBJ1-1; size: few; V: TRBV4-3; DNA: TGCGCCAGCAGCCAAGATCGGGCAGACTACGCTGAAGCTTTCTTT; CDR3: CASSQDRADYAEAFF
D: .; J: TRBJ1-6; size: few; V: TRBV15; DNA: TGTGCCACCAGTAGGACGGGAATTTGGGCCCTCCACTTT; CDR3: CATSRTGIWALHF
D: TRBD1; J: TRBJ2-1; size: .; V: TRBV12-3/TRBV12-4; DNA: TGTGCCAGCAGTGTCGGACAGGGGGCTGAGCAGTTCTTC; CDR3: CASSVGQGAEQFF
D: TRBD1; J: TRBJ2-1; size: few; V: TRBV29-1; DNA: TGCAGCGCGGACAGGGGTCGGAATGAGCAGTTCTTC; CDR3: CSADRGRNEQFF
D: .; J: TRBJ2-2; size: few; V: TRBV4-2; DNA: TGTGCCAGCAGCCCGCCAGGGGCCACCGGGGAGCTGTTTTTT; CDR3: CASSPPGATGELFF
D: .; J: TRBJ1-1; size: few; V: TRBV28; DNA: TGTGCCAGCAGTTTCGCAGCGAGGATGAACACTGAAGCTTTCTTT; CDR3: CASSFAARMNTEAFF
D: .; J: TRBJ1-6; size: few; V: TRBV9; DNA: TGTGCCAGCAGCGTAGGAATCAACACACAGGCTCACTTT; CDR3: CASSVGINTQAHF
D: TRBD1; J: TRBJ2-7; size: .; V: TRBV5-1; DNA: TGCGCCAGCAGCTTCACCTCGGGACAGATGTCCTACGAGCAGTACTTC; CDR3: CASSFTSGQMSYEQYF
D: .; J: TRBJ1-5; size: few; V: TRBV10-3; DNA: TGTGCCATCAGTGACAGGGGTAGCAATCAGCCCCAGCATTTT; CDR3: CAISDRGSNQPQHF
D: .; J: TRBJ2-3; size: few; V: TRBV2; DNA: TGTGCCAGCAGTGAATTAACCCGCACAGATACGCAGTATTTT; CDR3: CASSELTRTDTQYF
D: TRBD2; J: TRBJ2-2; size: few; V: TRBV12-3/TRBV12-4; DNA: TGTGCCAGCAGCCGTTCTAGCGGGGGGGCCTGGGACACCGGGGAGCTGTTTTTT; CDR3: CASSRSSGGAWDTGELFF
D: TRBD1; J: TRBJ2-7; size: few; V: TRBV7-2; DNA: TGTGCCAGCAGCAAAGCCCCGGGACAGAATTACGAGCAGTACTTC; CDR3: CASSKAPGQNYEQYF
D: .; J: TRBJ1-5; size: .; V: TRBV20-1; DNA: TGCAGTGCCTTTCCCCGAGGCGGCAATCAGCCCCAGCATTTT; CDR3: CSAFPRGGNQPQHF
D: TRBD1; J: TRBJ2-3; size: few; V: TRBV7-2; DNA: TGTGCCAGCAGCACTAAACAGGGGGTGTTGCGGTATTTT; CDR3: CASSTKQGVLRYF